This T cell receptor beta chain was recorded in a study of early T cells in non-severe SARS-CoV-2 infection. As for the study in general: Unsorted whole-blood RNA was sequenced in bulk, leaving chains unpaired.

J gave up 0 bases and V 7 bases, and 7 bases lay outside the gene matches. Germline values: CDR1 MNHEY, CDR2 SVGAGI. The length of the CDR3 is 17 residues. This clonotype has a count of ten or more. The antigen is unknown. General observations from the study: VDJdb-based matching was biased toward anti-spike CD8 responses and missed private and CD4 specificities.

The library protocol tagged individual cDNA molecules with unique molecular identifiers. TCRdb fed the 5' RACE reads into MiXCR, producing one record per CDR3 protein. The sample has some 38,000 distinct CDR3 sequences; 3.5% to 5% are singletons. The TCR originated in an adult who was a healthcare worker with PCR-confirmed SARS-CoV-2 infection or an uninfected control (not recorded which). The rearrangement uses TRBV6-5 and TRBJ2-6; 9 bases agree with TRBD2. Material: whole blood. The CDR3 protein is CASKRSGGNSGANVLTF. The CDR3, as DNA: TGTGCCAGCAAACGAAGCGGGGGGAACTCTGGGGCCAACGTCCTGACTTTC.